This T cell receptor beta chain was captured by sequencing in a study of cytomegalovirus exposure and HLA in healthy donors. Overall study: Membership in the Caucasian-associated ancestry cluster was found for about four fifths of approximately 430 genotyped donors.

The PCR made use of 60 Vbeta and 13 Jbeta primers. Clones were sequenced by immunoSEQ multiplex PCR, and TCRdb holds only the in-frame ones, with some missing. The data hold approximately 160,000 clones, with more than 60% observed a single time. With 6 bases clipped from V and 14 bases from J, the junction kept 10 bases outside the gene matches. The CDR3 has 12 residues. Germline CDR1 reads SNHLY; CDR2 reads FYNNEI. Material for sequencing was PBMCs. This rearrangement joins TRBV2 to TRBJ1-2, with 9 bases lining up with TRBD1. This clonotype was sampled from a woman aged 30 to 39 in good health and CMV-seropositive. The CDR3 nucleotides are TGTGCCAGCAGAGGACAGGGGCCGAATTGGACCTTC. Its translation: CASRGQGPNWTF. Full variable domain (missing parts from reference TRBV2 and TRBJ1-2): EPEVTQTPSHQVTQMGQEVILRCVPISNHLYFYWYRQILGQKVEFLVSFYNNEISEKSEIFDDQFSVERPDGSNFTLKIRSTKLEDSAMYFCASRGQGPNWTFGSGTRLTVV.